This T cell receptor beta chain stems from a study of chronic HIV infection and antiretroviral therapy (dated by TCRdb to 2013 to 2016). This clonotype was found many times. Which antigen it targets is not known. Base-call qualities are not available, and no considerably larger clone is one nucleotide away. Based on the germline V gene, the CDR1 and CDR2 sequences are SQVTM and ANQGSEA. The CDR3 has 14 amino acids, counting the end cysteine and phenylalanine. The only DNA kept is the CDR3, 42 bases in frame from the first base. V and J are trimmed by 5 bases and 2 bases, and the gene matches miss 8 bases of the junction. Receptor libraries were prepared by 5' RACE. Sequencing used an Illumina MiSeq. In-frame beta chains were kept once TCRdb had trimmed the public reads at Q25 with fastp and called clones with MiXCR. Records with the same CDR3 protein are collapsed into one entry carrying the most frequent genes and DNA. The sample table holds approximately 30,000 distinct CDR3 sequences, of which about 9.7% were seen once. About 2.5% of the sample belongs to the ten largest clones.

The receptor comes from an adult who had HIV and had not received antiretroviral therapy, or was an uninfected healthy control (not recorded which). Sequencing was performed on peripheral blood. Recombination joined TRBV29-1 with TRBJ2-7; 8 bases in the middle match TRBD2. The DNA is as follows: TGCAGCGTTAAGCAGGCCGGGAGGGCCTACGAGCAGTACTTC. Protein translation: CSVKQAGRAYEQYF.